Following are 15 T cell receptor beta chains from one sample sequenced in a study of shared clonotypes between healthy human individuals. Naive CD8 cells were CD45RO-negative, positively selected for CCR7, excluding terminally differentiated effector memory CD45RA+ cells. Clones were sequenced by immunoSEQ multiplex PCR, and TCRdb holds only the in-frame ones, with some missing. In the table there are over 2,000,000 clones, over 85% of which are singletons. Sequences were obtained from naive CD8+ T cells from PBMCs. Receptors were obtained from a man between 18 and 29 years old in good health. Some clones in this sample may be carry-over from other donors' samples.

About this clone: This sample includes further DNA sequences coding for the same CDR3. The CDR3 nucleotides read TGTGCCAGCAGTTACTCGTCGTCAGGGGCTTACGAGCAGTACTTC. It is translated as CASSYSSSGAYEQYF. The chain joins TRBV6-5 to TRBJ2-7; D perhaps matches TRBD1 (6 bases). This CDR3 contains 15 residues. The germline V gene has CDR1 MNHEY and CDR2 SVGAGI. Trimming took off 0 bases at V and 4 bases at J, with 13 bases between the two ends.

The chain uses TRBV6-6 and TRBJ2-1; maybe TRBD2 (6 bases). CDR3 length equals 15 residues. The germline CDR1 and CDR2 sequences are MNHNY and SVGAGI (reference sequence). V was trimmed by 2 bases and J by 3 bases, leaving 11 bases between them. The CDR3 loop is CASSYVWRGYNEQFF. In DNA, the CDR3 is TGTGCCAGCAGTTACGTCTGGAGGGGCTACAATGAGCAGTTCTTC.

The chain is built from TRBV19 and TRBJ2-1; possibly TRBD2 for D (6 bases). Germline-derived CDR1 and CDR2 are LNHDA and SQIVND (reference sequence). The CDR3 contains 18 residues. V was pared by 0 bases and J by 0 bases, with 15 bases between. CDR3 amino acids: CASSIDPAGLGSYNEQFF. CDR3 bases: TGTGCCAGTAGTATAGATCCGGCGGGACTGGGCTCCTACAATGAGCAGTTCTTC.

The chain links TRBV6-1 to TRBJ2-1; 7 bases match TRBD1. Germline CDR1 reads MNHNS; CDR2 reads SASEGT. V was pared by 8 bases and J by 5 bases, with 6 bases of the junction left unmatched. The CDR3 extends over 13 amino acids. For the CDR3, the DNA is TGTGCCAGCCCATTGACAGGGAACAATGAGCAGTTCTTC. Translating gives CASPLTGNNEQFF.

The chain employs TRBV7-2 and TRBJ2-3; 7 bases line up with TRBD2. Germline V lookup: CDR1 SGHTA, CDR2 FQGNSA. V was clipped by 2 bases and J by 4 bases; unmatched bases: 6. The CDR3 spans 15 residues. The CDR3 DNA reads as TGTGCCAGCAGCTTAACGGGAGGATGGGCAGATACGCAGTATTTT. This codes for CASSLTGGWADTQYF. The full variable domain, its missing parts supplied by reference TRBV7-2 and TRBJ2-3, is GAGVSQSPSNKVTEKGKDVELRCDPISGHTALYWYRQSLGQGLEFLIYFQGNSAPDKSGLPSDRFSAERTGGSVSTLTIQRTQQEDSAVYLCASSLTGGWADTQYFGPGTRLTVL.

The chain is built from TRBV15 and TRBJ2-1, with 10 positions matching TRBD2. The V segment lost 3 bases and the J segment 2 bases; nucleotides outside the gene matches: 1. The germline V gene encodes CDR1 LNHNV and CDR2 YYDKDF (reference sequence). The CDR3 consists of 15 residues. This CDR3 reads CATSSGTSAYNEQFF. The CDR3 DNA reads TGTGCCACCAGCAGCGGGACTAGCGCCTACAATGAGCAGTTCTTC.

This clone appeared a few times. The CDR3 spells CAWGQGTPRRYTF. The CDR3, as DNA: TGTGCCTGGGGACAAGGGACTCCCCGACGCTACACCTTC. The V call is TRBV30, the J call TRBJ1-2; a weak D match, TRBD1 (5 bases). CDR1 and CDR2 (germline): GTSNPN, SVGIG (reference sequence). The germline V and J ends were trimmed by 5 bases and 9 bases, with 19 bases remaining between them. This CDR3 comprises 13 residues.

V usage is TRBV27 and J usage is TRBJ1-2; possible D gene TRBD1, 5 bases. The CDR3 contains 12 residues. Deletions cut 6 bases from V and 8 bases from J, with 13 bases between. Germline assignment: CDR1 MNHEY and CDR2 SMNVEV (reference sequence). CDR3 DNA sequence: TGTGCCAGCAGAAAGGGAGGGGTGGGCTACACCTTC. Protein: CASRKGGVGYTF.

V gene TRBV11-2 combines with J gene TRBJ2-5; TRBD1 might be the D (6 bases). The germline CDR1 and CDR2 sequences are SGHAT and FQNNGV. The CDR3 has 13 amino acids. The V end lost 5 bases, the J end lost 4 bases, and 11 bases lay between the germline ends. The CDR3 bases are TGTGCCAGCAGCCAGGGCAGGGGAGAGACCCAGTACTTC. Its translation is CASSQGRGETQYF.

The gene calls are TRBV13 and TRBJ2-2; D is uncertain. This CDR3 has 15 residues. Per the germline V gene, CDR1 is PRHDT and CDR2 is FYEKMQ (reference sequence). Trimming cost V 0 bases and J 4 bases, with 9 bases left between them. The CDR3 DNA is TGTGCCAGCAGCTTAGGCGTAGGACCCACCGGGGAGCTGTTTTTT. This gives the protein CASSLGVGPTGELFF.

Worth noting for this clone: Other nucleotide sequences in the sample specify the same CDR3. This sequence joins TRBV6-6 and TRBJ2-7; D may be TRBD1 (6 bases). CDR3 size: 15 residues. V was trimmed by 0 bases and J by 1 base, leaving 10 bases between them. The germline gives CDR1 MNHNY, CDR2 SVGAGI (reference sequence). The CDR3 DNA is TGTGCCAGCAGTTACTCGGCAGGGGAATCCTACGAGCAGTACTTC. Protein sequence: CASSYSAGESYEQYF.

V usage is TRBV4-3 and J usage is TRBJ2-7; no clear D gene. The CDR3 extends over 16 amino acids. The V and J ends lost 0 bases and 0 bases respectively, with 12 bases between them. Germline V gene lookup returns CDR1 LGHNA and CDR2 YSLEER. CDR3 DNA sequence: TGCGCCAGCAGCCAAGAAAATTCTCCGAGCTCCTACGAGCAGTACTTC. Its translation: CASSQENSPSSYEQYF.

The J gene is TRBJ2-2, the V gene TRBV27, with TRBD2 matching 9 bases. Germline V gives CDR1 MNHEY, CDR2 SMNVEV (reference sequence). CDR3 length equals 15 residues. The ends lost 3 bases at V and 6 bases at J; junction bases unmatched: 5. The chain's CDR3 is CASSFPAGGSGELFF. CDR3 nucleotides: TGTGCCAGCAGTTTCCCAGCGGGAGGATCCGGGGAGCTGTTTTTT.

J is TRBJ2-7 and V is TRBV2; no clear D gene. Between the trimmed V and J ends, which lost 4 bases and 1 base, there was a span of 14 bases. Germline assignment: CDR1 SNHLY and CDR2 FYNNEI. This CDR3 spans 15 amino acids. CDR3 in DNA: TGTGCCAGCAGTGGGGTTCGATCTTCGTCCTACGAGCAGTACTTC. As protein: CASSGVRSSSYEQYF.

Of note for this clone: Other DNA sequences within the sample encode an identical CDR3. V gene TRBV30 combines with J gene TRBJ2-3; 12 bases align to TRBD2. V lost 0 bases, J lost 2 bases, and 3 bases stayed unmatched. The CDR3 length is 16 residues. In germline, CDR1 is GTSNPN, CDR2 SVGIG (reference sequence). CDR3 sequence reads: CAWSVGLAGSTDTQYF. The CDR3 coding sequence is TGTGCCTGGAGTGTCGGACTAGCGGGATCCACAGATACGCAGTATTTT.